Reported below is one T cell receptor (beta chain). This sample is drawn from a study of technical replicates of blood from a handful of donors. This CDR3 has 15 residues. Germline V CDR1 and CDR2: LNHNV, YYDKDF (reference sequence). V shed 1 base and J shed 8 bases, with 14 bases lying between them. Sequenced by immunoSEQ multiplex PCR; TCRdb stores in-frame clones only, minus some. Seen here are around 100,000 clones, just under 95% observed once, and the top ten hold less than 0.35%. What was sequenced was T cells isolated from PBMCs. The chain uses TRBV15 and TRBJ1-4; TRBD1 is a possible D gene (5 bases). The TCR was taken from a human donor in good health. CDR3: CATSRVRELGEKLFF. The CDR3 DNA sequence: TGTGCCACCAGCAGAGTCAGGGAATTAGGCGAAAAACTGTTTTTT.